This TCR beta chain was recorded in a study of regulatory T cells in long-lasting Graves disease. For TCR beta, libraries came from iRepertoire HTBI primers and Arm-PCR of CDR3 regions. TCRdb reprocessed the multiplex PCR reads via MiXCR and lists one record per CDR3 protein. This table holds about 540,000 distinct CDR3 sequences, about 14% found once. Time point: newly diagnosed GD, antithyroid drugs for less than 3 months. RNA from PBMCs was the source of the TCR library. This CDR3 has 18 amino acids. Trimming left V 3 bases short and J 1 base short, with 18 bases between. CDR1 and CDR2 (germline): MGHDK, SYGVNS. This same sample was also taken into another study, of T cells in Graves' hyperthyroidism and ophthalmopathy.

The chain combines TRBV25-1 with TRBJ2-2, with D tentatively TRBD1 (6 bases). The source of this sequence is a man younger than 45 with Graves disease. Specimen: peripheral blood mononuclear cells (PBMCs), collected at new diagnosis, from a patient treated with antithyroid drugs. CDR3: CASSDNQGKRENTGELFF. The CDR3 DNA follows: TGTGCCAGCAGTGACAACCAGGGGAAACGGGAGAACACCGGGGAGCTGTTTTTT.